A single T cell receptor beta chain is shown here with its context. TCRdb analysed the 5' RACE reads with MiXCR anew, one entry per CDR3 protein. The sample lists under 500,000 distinct CDR3 sequences, around a sixth occurring once. The record originates from a study of T cells after yellow fever vaccination. The V end was cut by 6 bases, the J end by 7 bases, with 7 bases between. Germline V gene lookup returns CDR1 KGHSH and CDR2 LQKENI. The CDR3 has 11 residues. The specimen comprised PBMCs, sampled before the yellow fever booster vaccination. This TCR came from a man aged 18 to 29 who received the YFV17D yellow fever vaccine. The rearrangement joins TRBV18 to TRBJ2-1, with no clear D. In nucleotides, the CDR3 is TGTGCCAGCTCCCTTAAAAATGAGCAGTTCTTC. It codes for CASSLKNEQFF.